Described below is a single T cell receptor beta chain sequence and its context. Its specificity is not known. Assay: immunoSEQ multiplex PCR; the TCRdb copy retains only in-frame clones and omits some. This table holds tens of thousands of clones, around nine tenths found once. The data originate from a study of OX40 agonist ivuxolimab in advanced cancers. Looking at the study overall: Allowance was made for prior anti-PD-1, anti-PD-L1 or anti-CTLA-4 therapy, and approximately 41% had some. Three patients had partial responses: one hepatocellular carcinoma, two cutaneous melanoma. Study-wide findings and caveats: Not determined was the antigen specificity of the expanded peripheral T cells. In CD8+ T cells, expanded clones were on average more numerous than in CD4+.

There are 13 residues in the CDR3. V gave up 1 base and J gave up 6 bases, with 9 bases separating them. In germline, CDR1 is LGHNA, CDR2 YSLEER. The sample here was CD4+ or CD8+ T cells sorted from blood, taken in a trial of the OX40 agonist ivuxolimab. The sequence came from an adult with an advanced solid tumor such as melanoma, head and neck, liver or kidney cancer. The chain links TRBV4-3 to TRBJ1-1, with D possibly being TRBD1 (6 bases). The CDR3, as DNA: TGCGCCAGCAGCCAAGCCAGGGGATCTGAAGCTTTCTTT. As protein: CASSQARGSEAFF.